The clone carrying this T cell receptor beta chain showed up just a few times. The antigen is unknown. These data come from a study of blood T cells in healthy people across ages. General study findings and limits: Versus aged donors, long-lived donors had higher diversity and more naive CD4+ cells. Because donor CMV status was unknown, expanded clonotype changes were possibly confounded.

Per the germline V gene, CDR1 is SGHTA and CDR2 is FQGTGA. This CDR3 spans 15 amino acids. V lost 5 bases, J lost 3 bases, and 3 bases stayed unmatched. Together with a sample-barcoded 5' primer, a J-beta primer mix was included in a second PCR lasting about 7 to 11 cycles. Every individual sample yielded 3 million or more paired-end reads (each containing CDR3). Each CDR3 protein is one row after TCRdb ran MiXCR on the 5' RACE reads. There are hundreds of thousands of distinct CDR3 sequences in the sample; around half occur only once, and just under 25% lies in the top ten. Material: blood. The TCR comes from a man older than 75 in good health. This chain connects TRBV7-3 to TRBJ2-3; 12 bases agree with TRBD2. The CDR3 bases are TGTGCCAGCAGCCAGACTAGCGGGAGAACAGATACGCAGTATTTT. This gives the protein CASSQTSGRTDTQYF.